A single sample is the source of the 16 T cell receptor beta chains below, sequenced in a study of post-analysis software for immune sequencing data. Carried by the TCR beta cDNA libraries were unique molecular identifiers. MiXCR, applied by TCRdb to the PCR reads, yields one record per CDR3 protein. The sample consists of about 540,000 distinct CDR3 sequences, under 40% of them appearing once. Whole-study results and caveats: The study found TRBV5-6, TRBV5-1 and TRBV20-1 among five or six TRBV segments more frequent in patients than controls.

Their antigen targets remain unknown. Source material: blood. The receptor set was obtained from a girl aged 2-17 years with multiple sclerosis.

V and J are TRBV4-1 and TRBJ1-2, with D hard to call. The germline CDR1 and CDR2 sequences are MGHRA and YSYEKL. V shed 0 bases and J shed 8 bases, with 13 bases lying between them. This CDR3 has 14 amino acids. Here the CDR3 DNA reads TGCGCCAGCAGCCAAGACTACGGACTTCAGGGCTACACCTTC. Translated, it gives CASSQDYGLQGYTF.

The chain links TRBV7-2 to TRBJ2-5; 8 bases match TRBD2. CDR3 length: 15 residues. From germline, CDR1 is SGHTA and CDR2 FQGNSA. The V gene end was trimmed by 5 bases and the J gene end by 1 base; junction bases not matched to a gene: 6. DNA for the CDR3: TGTGCCAGCAGCACCACTAGCGGCGGCCAAGAGACCCAGTACTTC. Protein: CASSTTSGGQETQYF.

The chain carries TRBV27 and TRBJ1-2, with a possible D match to TRBD1 (5 bases). Germline assignment: CDR1 MNHEY and CDR2 SMNVEV (reference sequence). The CDR3 length is 11 residues. Trimming pared 11 bases from V and 3 bases from J, leaving 10 bases between. DNA of the CDR3: TGTGCCCTCCCGGGGCACTATGGCTACACCTTC. Translating it yields CALPGHYGYTF.

The chain has TRBV2 and TRBJ2-1, with 13 bases fitting TRBD2. The V and J ends lost 5 bases and 7 bases, in that order; junction bases with no gene match: 5. Germline lookup yields CDR1 SNHLY and CDR2 FYNNEI. The CDR3 contains 15 residues. CDR3 coding DNA: TGTGCCAGCAGTTCCACTAGCGGGGGGGAAAATGAGCAGTTCTTC. Its protein product is CASSSTSGGENEQFF.

This clonotype has a handful of counts. J is TRBJ2-3 and V is TRBV5-1; D is possibly TRBD1 or TRBD2 (5 bases each). Germline V gene sequence: CDR1 SGHRS, CDR2 YFSETQ. The V and J ends lost 3 bases and 0 bases respectively, with 11 bases between them. The CDR3 sequence is 15 residues long. CDR3: CASSYGGSSTDTQYF. For the CDR3, the DNA is TGCGCCAGCAGCTATGGGGGATCTAGCACAGATACGCAGTATTTT.

The chain employs TRBV11-2 and TRBJ2-5, with 9 positions matching TRBD2. The CDR3 totals 14 residues. Per germline, CDR1 SGHAT and CDR2 FQNNGV. With 5 bases clipped from V and 11 bases from J, the junction kept 12 bases outside the gene matches. DNA of the CDR3: TGTGCCAGCAGCCGTCGACTAGCGGTAGATGAGCAGTACTTC. Translation: CASSRRLAVDEQYF. Drawing the rest from reference TRBV11-2 and TRBJ2-5, the complete variable domain is EAGVAQSPRYKIIEKRQSVAFWCNPISGHATLYWYQQILGQGPKLLIQFQNNGVVDDSQLPKDRFSAERLKGVDSTLKIQPAKLEDSAVYLCASSRRLAVDEQYFGPGTRLLVL.

CDR3 in DNA: TGCAGCGTTGAGGTGACACCGAACACTGAAGCTTTCTTT. Translating it yields CSVEVTPNTEAFF. This chain links TRBV29-1 with TRBJ1-1, with D uncertain. Germline V gene sequence: CDR1 SQVTM, CDR2 ANQGSEA. Trimming took off 3 bases at V and 1 base at J, with 9 bases between the two ends. The CDR3 is made up of 13 amino acids.

V and J are TRBV20-1 and TRBJ2-6; 9 bases fit TRBD1. V was pared by 1 base and J by 2 bases, with 9 bases of the junction left unmatched. Germline V lookup: CDR1 DFQATT, CDR2 SNEGSKA (reference sequence). The CDR3 totals 18 residues. The DNA for the CDR3 is TGCAGTGCTAGAGGACCGGGACAGGGTAGCCCTGGGGCCAACGTCCTGACTTTC. Translation gives CSARGPGQGSPGANVLTF.

J is TRBJ1-4 and V is TRBV10-3; D is possibly TRBD1 (5 bases). The germline CDR1 and CDR2 sequences are ENHRY and SYGVKD. The CDR3 is 12 residues long. Trimming cost V 2 bases and J 8 bases, with 6 bases left between them. The CDR3 here is CAISEGAEKLFF. DNA of the CDR3: TGTGCCATCAGTGAGGGGGCGGAAAAACTGTTTTTT.

The sample holds many counts of this clonotype. The chain carries TRBV5-1 and TRBJ2-7; D gene unclear. The CDR3 spans 14 residues. Trimming removed 1 base from V and 5 bases from J, with 13 bases in between. Germline V gene data show CDR1 as SGHRS and CDR2 as YFSETQ. Written as DNA, the CDR3 is TGCGCCAGCAGCTTGCCCACCTCCGGTAACGAGCAGTACTTC. Translating it yields CASSLPTSGNEQYF.

The chain employs TRBV29-1 and TRBJ2-1; 7 positions match TRBD1. The CDR3 length is 14 residues. From germline, CDR1 is SQVTM and CDR2 ANQGSEA. The junction had 2 bases not matched to a gene; V was cut back by 3 bases and J by 0 bases. The CDR3 DNA sequence: TGCAGCGTTGAGGGACAGAGCTCCTACAATGAGCAGTTCTTC. Amino acids: CSVEGQSSYNEQFF.

This clonotype has more than one count but fewer than ten. This chain connects TRBV19 to TRBJ2-5, with D possibly being TRBD1 (6 bases). This CDR3 is built from 15 residues. Germline V gene data show CDR1 as LNHDA and CDR2 as SQIVND (reference sequence). V lost 4 bases and J 2 bases, leaving 14 bases between the germline ends. The CDR3 is CASSTGQRSQETQYF. The CDR3 DNA follows: TGTGCCAGTAGTACAGGACAGCGTTCGCAAGAGACCCAGTACTTC.

This clonotype was counted a few times. The chain uses TRBV7-9 and TRBJ2-7; 7 bases are a match to TRBD2. The germline V gene encodes CDR1 SEHNR and CDR2 FQNEAQ (reference sequence). The V and J ends lost 1 base and 5 bases, in that order; junction bases with no gene match: 5. CDR3 length: 14 amino acids. The CDR3: CASSLVRGVDEQYF. In DNA, the CDR3 is TGTGCCAGCAGCTTAGTACGGGGGGTCGACGAGCAGTACTTC.

This clonotype occurred a few times. The chain employs TRBV12-3 or TRBV12-4 and TRBJ1-4; no definite D call. The V and J ends lost 6 bases and 0 bases respectively, with 8 bases between them. The CDR3 loop spans 14 amino acids. In DNA form, the CDR3 reads TGTGCCAGCAGCCTGACTGCAACTAATGAAAAACTGTTTTTT. Its protein product is CASSLTATNEKLFF.

The genes are TRBV21-1 and TRBJ2-1; no DNA check was done on the table's D call, TRBD2. TRBV21-1 is a documented pseudogene. The CDR3 covers 16 residues. The CDR3, as DNA: TGTGCCAGCAGCAAAGTAACTAGCGGGGAATACAATGAGCAGTTCTTC. Protein sequence: CASSKVTSGEYNEQFF.

This clonotype showed up just a few times. The J gene is TRBJ2-1, the V gene TRBV9, with 11 bases aligning to TRBD2. From germline, CDR1 is SGDLS and CDR2 YYNGEE. The CDR3 is 16 amino acids. J gave up 10 bases and V 0 bases, and 9 bases lay outside the gene matches. The CDR3 sequence is CASSVGLAGGPREQFF. As DNA, the CDR3 is TGTGCCAGCAGCGTAGGCCTAGCGGGGGGCCCAAGGGAGCAGTTCTTC.